These 24 T cell receptor beta chains share one sample of origin, sequenced in a study of shared clonotypes between healthy human individuals. Sequencing used immunoSEQ multiplex PCR; TCRdb keeps in-frame clones, though not all of them. The sample yields around 2.5 million clones, over 85% seen once. The sample comprised naive CD4+ T cells from PBMCs. Subset indicated: CD45RA+ positively selected. These receptors were obtained from a man younger than 30 in good health. Some clones in this sample may be carry-over from other donors' samples.

The J gene is TRBJ2-3, the V gene TRBV6-4; possible D gene TRBD2, 6 bases. Trimming pared 6 bases from V and 4 bases from J, leaving 23 bases between. Germline CDR1 is MRHNA and CDR2 is SNTAGT. CDR3 length: 17 amino acids. Written as DNA, the CDR3 is TGTGCCAGCAGGACCCTTTGCGAGCGGGTGGAGGCAGATACGCAGTATTTT. It specifies CASRTLCERVEADTQYF.

This chain uses TRBV6-1 with TRBJ2-3; no definite D call. The CDR3 loop spans 12 amino acids. Trimming left V 6 bases short and J 6 bases short, with 10 bases between. CDR1 is MNHNS and CDR2 is SASEGT in the germline V gene. For the CDR3, the DNA is TGTGCCAGCAGCGCGCGGATGGATACGCAGTATTTT. Protein sequence: CASSARMDTQYF.

The rearrangement joins TRBV6-5 to TRBJ1-5; the match to TRBD1 covers 7 bases. This CDR3 is built from 15 residues. V dropped 6 bases and J dropped 6; count of bases not matched to a gene: 11. The germline V gene has CDR1 MNHEY and CDR2 SVGAGI. The CDR3 loop is CASSPTRGQAQPQHF. The CDR3 DNA reads as TGTGCCAGCAGCCCCACCCGAGGACAGGCTCAGCCCCAGCATTTT.

This clone is a singleton in its sample. J is TRBJ2-1 and V is TRBV5-1, with 12 bases lining up with TRBD1. With V trimmed by 4 bases and J by 14 bases, 13 bases remained unmatched. The V gene's germline CDR1 is SGHRS and CDR2 YFSETQ. There are 15 residues in the CDR3. Written as DNA, the CDR3 is TGCGCCAGCAGCCCGGGACAGGGGGCGGGAGGGCCAAAGTTCTTC. Amino acid sequence: CASSPGQGAGGPKFF.

The rearrangement uses TRBV5-4 and TRBJ2-7; 12 bases are a match to TRBD2. V shed 0 bases, J shed 6 bases, and the junction held 7 bases outside the gene matches. The length of the CDR3 is 16 residues. Germline V gene data show CDR1 as SGHNT and CDR2 as YYREEE (reference sequence). This CDR3 reads CASSLASSGRGGEQYF. CDR3 coding DNA: TGTGCCAGCAGCTTGGCATCTAGCGGGAGGGGAGGCGAGCAGTACTTC. The complete variable domain, with remaining parts taken from reference TRBV5-4 and TRBJ2-7, reads ETGVTQSPTHLIKTRGQQVTLRCSSQSGHNTVSWYQQALGQGPQFIFQYYREEENGRGNFPPRFSGLQFPNYSSELNVNALELDDSALYLCASSLASSGRGGEQYFGPGTRLTVT.

The chain carries TRBV18 and TRBJ2-3; 10 bases line up with TRBD2. Germline V gene data show CDR1 as KGHSH and CDR2 as LQKENI. V lost 6 bases to trimming and J lost 4 bases; unmatched junction nucleotides: 7. The CDR3 has 15 amino acids. The chain's CDR3 is CASSLRTSGADTQYF. DNA of the CDR3: TGTGCCAGCTCCCTCAGGACTAGCGGTGCAGATACGCAGTATTTT. Looking up the rest from reference TRBV18 and TRBJ2-3 gives the full variable domain: NAGVMQNPRHLVRRRGQEARLRCSPMKGHSHVYWYRQLPEEGLKFMVYLQKENIIDESGMPKERFSAEFPKEGPSILRIQQVVRGDSAAYFCASSLRTSGADTQYFGPGTRLTVL.

This chain connects TRBV10-3 to TRBJ2-3; no clear D. This CDR3 spans 10 amino acids. Trimming pared 4 bases from V and 5 bases from J, leaving 1 base between. Germline assignment: CDR1 ENHRY and CDR2 SYGVKD. CDR3 residues: CAISGDTQYF. In DNA form, the CDR3 reads TGTGCCATCAGTGGAGATACGCAGTATTTT.

This sequence joins TRBV29-1 and TRBJ2-1; 12 bases line up with TRBD2. J was trimmed by 8 bases and V by 6 bases; bases with no gene match: 5. Germline CDR1 reads SQVTM; CDR2 reads ANQGSEA. The CDR3 has 13 residues. CDR3 sequence reads: CSVGLAGRDEQFF. Here the CDR3 DNA reads TGCAGCGTCGGACTAGCGGGACGAGATGAGCAGTTCTTC.

The V and J genes are TRBV23-1 and TRBJ2-7, with 8 bases lining up with TRBD1. TRBV23-1 is flagged as an ORF with uncertain function. This CDR3 has 18 residues. V lost 2 bases, J lost 5 bases, and 17 bases stayed unmatched. This CDR3 is CASSQPLIRTGRSDEQYF. CDR3 DNA sequence: TGCGCCAGCAGTCAACCACTGATTCGGACAGGGAGATCGGACGAGCAGTACTTC.

J is TRBJ2-7 and V is TRBV5-1; 12 bases align to TRBD2. Losses at the gene ends were 4 bases for V and 6 bases for J; bases not matched to a gene: 5. From germline, CDR1 is SGHRS and CDR2 YFSETQ. The CDR3 runs to 14 residues. The CDR3 is CASSRLAGEGEQYF. CDR3 in DNA: TGCGCCAGCAGCCGACTAGCGGGAGAGGGCGAGCAGTACTTC.

This clone was found once. V gene TRBV6-1 combines with J gene TRBJ2-1, with TRBD2 matching 13 bases. Trimming at V came to 1 base and at J to 0 bases, leaving 6 bases not matched to a gene. Germline V gene lookup returns CDR1 MNHNS and CDR2 SASEGT. This CDR3 spans 19 amino acids. The CDR3 coding sequence is TGTGCCAGCAGTGAAGTCTGGGGACTAGCGGGATTCTCCTACAATGAGCAGTTCTTC. This sequence encodes CASSEVWGLAGFSYNEQFF.

The chain joins TRBV5-1 to TRBJ2-5; D is perhaps TRBD1 or TRBD2 (6 bases each). Germline loops: CDR1 SGHRS, CDR2 YFSETQ. This CDR3 is 16 amino acids long. Trimming removed 0 bases from V and 5 bases from J, with 17 bases in between. CDR3: CASSLVVRGAGETQYF. Written as DNA, the CDR3 is TGCGCCAGCAGCTTGGTTGTAAGGGGGGCTGGGGAGACCCAGTACTTC.

The chain carries TRBV19 and TRBJ1-5, with D possibly being TRBD1 (5 bases). Per germline, CDR1 LNHDA and CDR2 SQIVND (reference sequence). Trimming removed 6 bases at V and 9 bases at J, with 18 bases between. The CDR3 extends over 14 amino acids. CDR3 nucleotide sequence: TGTGCCAGTAGCCAGACAGCCGGTCGGGGGCCCCAGCATTTT. It specifies CASSQTAGRGPQHF. Combining the CDR3 with reference TRBV19 and TRBJ1-5 gives the whole variable domain DGGITQSPKYLFRKEGQNVTLSCEQNLNHDAMYWYRQDPGQGLRLIYYSQIVNDFQKGDIAEGYSVSREKKESFPLTVTSAQKNPTAFYLCASSQTAGRGPQHFGDGTRLSIL.

Regarding this clone: The same CDR3 arises from other DNA sequences in this sample as well. The chain uses TRBV5-1 and TRBJ2-7, with D perhaps TRBD2 (6 bases). Trimming stripped 3 bases from V and 1 base from J, with 11 bases between. This CDR3 contains 14 residues. Germline CDR1 reads SGHRS; CDR2 reads YFSETQ. In nucleotides, the CDR3 is TGCGCCAGCAGCTCCCCGGAGGGATCCTACGAGCAGTACTTC. Protein sequence: CASSSPEGSYEQYF.

This clone was counted a few times. The chain recombines TRBV7-9 with TRBJ1-5; D gene ambiguous. The V end lost 8 bases, the J end lost 5 bases, and 13 bases lay between the germline ends. Looked up from germline, CDR1 is SEHNR and CDR2 is FQNEAQ (reference sequence). The CDR3 spans 13 residues. CDR3 region: CASSGTFDQPQHF. DNA for the CDR3: TGTGCCAGCTCTGGCACTTTCGATCAGCCCCAGCATTTT.

The rearrangement joins TRBV7-8 to TRBJ2-5; 9 nucleotides match TRBD1. The CDR3 has 17 amino acids. V was pared by 5 bases and J by 0 bases, with 10 bases of the junction left unmatched. Germline V gene sequence: CDR1 SGHVS, CDR2 FQNEAQ. CDR3 nucleotide sequence: TGTGCCAGCAGCGCGGGACAGGGAGCGCTGTACCAAGAGACCCAGTACTTC. This gives the protein CASSAGQGALYQETQYF.

The V gene is TRBV27, the J gene TRBJ1-2; D gene ambiguous. CDR3 length: 13 residues. Germline V gene data show CDR1 as MNHEY and CDR2 as SMNVEV (reference sequence). V lost 6 bases, J lost 4 bases, and 12 bases lay in between. For the CDR3, the DNA is TGTGCCAGCAGCTCCGGGCGAGTCTATGGCTACACCTTC. Translated, it gives CASSSGRVYGYTF.

This rearrangement joins TRBV10-3 to TRBJ2-3; D is perhaps TRBD2 (6 bases). This CDR3 is built from 14 residues. V was cut by 6 bases and J by 4 bases, with 14 bases left in between. Germline V gene data show CDR1 as ENHRY and CDR2 as SYGVKD. The CDR3 loop reads CAISPTGVADTQYF. The CDR3 region has the DNA TGTGCCATCAGCCCGACGGGAGTAGCAGATACGCAGTATTTT.

The chain links TRBV11-3 to TRBJ2-2, with unresolved D. The CDR3 contains 12 residues. Trimming cost V 3 bases and J 4 bases, with 3 bases left between them. Germline CDR1 is SGHNT and CDR2 is YENEEA. The CDR3 DNA sequence: TGTGCCAGCAGCTTTAGCACCGGGGAGCTGTTTTTT. Translated, it gives CASSFSTGELFF.

This rearrangement joins TRBV28 to TRBJ2-7; D is undetermined. CDR1 is MDHEN and CDR2 is SYDVKM in the germline V gene. This CDR3 is 13 amino acids long. Trimming took off 6 bases at V and 2 bases at J, with 11 bases between the two ends. For the CDR3, the DNA is TGTGCCAGCAGGGACGGGTCTACCTACGAGCAGTACTTC. It yields the protein CASRDGSTYEQYF.

The chain uses TRBV11-3 and TRBJ2-3; TRBD2 is a possible D gene (6 bases). This CDR3 spans 16 amino acids. Per germline, CDR1 SGHNT and CDR2 YENEEA. Between the trimmed V and J ends, which lost 5 bases and 0 bases, there was a span of 15 bases. This CDR3 is CASSLIHGGSTDTQYF. In DNA form, the CDR3 reads TGTGCCAGCAGCCTAATTCACGGGGGAAGCACAGATACGCAGTATTTT.

This chain joins TRBV28 and TRBJ1-3; D is uncertain. CDR1 and CDR2 from the germline V gene are MDHEN and SYDVKM. Trimming left V 5 bases short and J 4 bases short, with 6 bases between. The CDR3 is 12 residues long. CDR3 in amino acids: CASSVKGNTIYF. The CDR3 bases are TGTGCCAGCAGTGTGAAAGGAAACACCATATATTTT.

J is TRBJ1-1 and V is TRBV7-3; D possibly corresponds to TRBD1 (5 bases). With 5 bases removed from V and 7 bases from J, the gap between germline ends came to 11 bases. This CDR3 has 12 residues. Germline CDR1 is SGHTA and CDR2 is FQGTGA. This CDR3 is CASSRDGGEAFF. The CDR3 DNA is TGTGCCAGCAGCCGGGACGGGGGTGAAGCTTTCTTT. The full variable domain, with the rest looked up from reference TRBV7-3 and TRBJ1-1, is GAGVSQTPSNKVTEKGKYVELRCDPISGHTALYWYRQSLGQGPEFLIYFQGTGAADDSGLPNDRFFAVRPEGSVSTLKIQRTERGDSAVYLCASSRDGGEAFFGQGTRLTVV.

The rearrangement uses TRBV12-5 and TRBJ2-5; 12 bases fit TRBD2. J lost 5 bases, V lost 0 bases, and 4 bases had no gene match. CDR3 length: 16 residues. Germline CDR1 LGHNT, CDR2 FRNRAP. CDR3 amino acids: CASGLVTSGSRETQYF. In DNA, the CDR3 is TGTGCTAGTGGTTTGGTGACTAGCGGGAGCAGGGAGACCCAGTACTTC.